This T cell receptor beta chain was captured by sequencing in a study of STAT5B mutations in CD4+ large granular lymphocyte leukemia. For this clone: The target antigen is unknown.

Study-level points and caveats: The CD4+ versus CD8+ T-LGLL clonality difference may reflect limited sample size. CD4-sorted patient repertoires seemed more clonal than healthy CD4+ repertoires.

The table came from immunoSEQ multiplex PCR; TCRdb's copy has only in-frame clones and leaves some out. This table holds 28,000 or so clones, about three quarters found once. This CDR3 has 12 residues. In germline, CDR1 is SQVTM, CDR2 ANQGSEA. V was trimmed by 4 bases and J by 10 bases, leaving 14 bases between them. Material: CD4+ T cells from blood buffy coats. The sequence was collected from a human donor in good health. The V call is TRBV29-1, the J call TRBJ2-1, with D possibly matching TRBD1 (5 bases). In DNA, the CDR3 is TGCAGCGTTGGGAAAGGGGAAGGGGAGCAGTTCTTC. Translation gives CSVGKGEGEQFF.